The T cell receptor beta chain described here comes from a study of blood T cells in healthy people across ages. The study recruited healthy Caucasian donors from Russia who were aged about 6 to 90. Together with a sample-barcoded 5' primer, a J-beta primer mix was included in a second PCR lasting roughly 6 to 12 cycles. TCRdb analysed the 5' RACE reads with MiXCR anew, one entry per CDR3 protein. This repertoire shows about 1,800,000 distinct CDR3 sequences, 28% found once; its top ten account for 7.7%. The V gene end was trimmed by 2 bases and the J gene end by 7 bases; junction bases not matched to a gene: 7. The CDR3 spans 14 residues. CDR1 GTSNPN and CDR2 SVGIG come from the germline V gene (reference sequence).

The source material was blood. This sequence originates from a woman aged 30 to 39 in good health. The V gene is TRBV30, the J gene TRBJ1-2; TRBD1 matches 10 bases. The CDR3 here is CAWSLMTGGIGYTF. CDR3 coding DNA: TGTGCCTGGAGTTTAATGACAGGGGGCATTGGCTACACCTTC.